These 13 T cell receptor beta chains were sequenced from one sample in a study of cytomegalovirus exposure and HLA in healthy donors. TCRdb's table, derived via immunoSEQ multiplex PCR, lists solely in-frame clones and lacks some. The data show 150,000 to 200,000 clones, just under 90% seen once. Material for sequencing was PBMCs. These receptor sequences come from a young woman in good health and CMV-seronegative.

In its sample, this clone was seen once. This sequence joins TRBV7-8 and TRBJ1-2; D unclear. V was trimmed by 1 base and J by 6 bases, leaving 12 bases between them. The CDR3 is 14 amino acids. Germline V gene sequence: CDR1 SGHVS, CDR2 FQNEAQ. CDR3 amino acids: CASSLGAGPDGYTF. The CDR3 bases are TGTGCCAGCAGCTTAGGGGCAGGTCCGGATGGCTACACCTTC. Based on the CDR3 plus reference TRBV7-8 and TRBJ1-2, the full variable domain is GAGVSQSPRYKVAKRGQDVALRCDPISGHVSLFWYQQALGQGPEFLTYFQNEAQLDKSGLPSDRFFAERPEGSVSTLKIQRTQQEDSAVYLCASSLGAGPDGYTFGSGTRLTVV.

CDR3 nucleotide sequence: TGTGCCAGCAGCCCCTGGCTGGGGCAGGTGACTGAAGCTTTCTTT. Residues: CASSPWLGQVTEAFF. The rearrangement uses TRBV11-2 and TRBJ1-1; possibly TRBD1 for D (5 bases). Trimming cost V 5 bases and J 5 bases, with 18 bases left between them. The CDR3 covers 15 residues. Germline lookup yields CDR1 SGHAT and CDR2 FQNNGV.

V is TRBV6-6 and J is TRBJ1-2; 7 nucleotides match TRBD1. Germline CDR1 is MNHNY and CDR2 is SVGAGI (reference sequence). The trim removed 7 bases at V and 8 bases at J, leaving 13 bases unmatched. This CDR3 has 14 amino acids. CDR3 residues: CASTPLEGARGYTF. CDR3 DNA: TGTGCCAGCACCCCACTCGAGGGGGCGCGCGGCTACACCTTC.

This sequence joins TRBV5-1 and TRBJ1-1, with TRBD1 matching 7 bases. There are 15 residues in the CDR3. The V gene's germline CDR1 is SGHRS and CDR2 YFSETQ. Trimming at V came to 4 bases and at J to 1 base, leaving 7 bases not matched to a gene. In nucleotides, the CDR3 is TGCGCCAGCAGCAAAACAGGGGAATGGAACACTGAAGCTTTCTTT. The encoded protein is CASSKTGEWNTEAFF.

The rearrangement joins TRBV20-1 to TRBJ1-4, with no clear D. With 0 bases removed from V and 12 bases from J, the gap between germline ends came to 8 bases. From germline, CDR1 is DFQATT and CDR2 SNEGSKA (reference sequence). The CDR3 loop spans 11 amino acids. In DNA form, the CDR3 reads TGCAGTGCTAGAGAACATCTCGAACTGTTTTTT. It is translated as CSAREHLELFF.

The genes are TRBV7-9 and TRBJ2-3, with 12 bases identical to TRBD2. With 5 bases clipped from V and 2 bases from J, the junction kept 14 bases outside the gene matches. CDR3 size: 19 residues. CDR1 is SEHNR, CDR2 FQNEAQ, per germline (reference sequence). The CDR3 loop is CASSPLRLAGAANTDTQYF. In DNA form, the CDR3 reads TGTGCCAGCAGCCCCCTGAGACTAGCGGGGGCTGCTAACACAGATACGCAGTATTTT.

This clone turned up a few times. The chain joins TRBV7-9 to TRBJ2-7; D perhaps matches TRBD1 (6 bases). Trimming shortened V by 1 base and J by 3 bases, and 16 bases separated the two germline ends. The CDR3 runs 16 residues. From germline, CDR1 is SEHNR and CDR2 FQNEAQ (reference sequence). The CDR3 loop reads CASSLVGQGKSYEQYF. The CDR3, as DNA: TGTGCCAGCAGCTTAGTCGGGCAGGGGAAAAGCTACGAGCAGTACTTC.

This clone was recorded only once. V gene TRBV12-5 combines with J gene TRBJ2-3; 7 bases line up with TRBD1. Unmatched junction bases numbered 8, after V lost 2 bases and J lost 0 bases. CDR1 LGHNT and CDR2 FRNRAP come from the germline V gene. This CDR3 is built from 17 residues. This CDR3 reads CASGLRDSRPSTDTQYF. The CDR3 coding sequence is TGTGCTAGTGGTTTGAGGGACAGTCGTCCTAGCACAGATACGCAGTATTTT.

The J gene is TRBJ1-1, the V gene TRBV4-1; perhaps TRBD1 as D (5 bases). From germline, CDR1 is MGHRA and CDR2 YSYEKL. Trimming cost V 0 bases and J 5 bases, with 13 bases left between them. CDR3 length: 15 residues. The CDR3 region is CASSQEMGGRTEAFF. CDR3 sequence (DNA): TGCGCCAGCAGCCAAGAAATGGGGGGGAGGACTGAAGCTTTCTTT.

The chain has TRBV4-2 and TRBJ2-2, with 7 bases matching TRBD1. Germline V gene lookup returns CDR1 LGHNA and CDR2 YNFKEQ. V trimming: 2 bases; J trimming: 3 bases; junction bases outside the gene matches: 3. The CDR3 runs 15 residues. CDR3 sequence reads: CASSQRQGDTGELFF. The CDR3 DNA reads TGTGCCAGCAGCCAAAGACAGGGTGACACCGGGGAGCTGTTTTTT.

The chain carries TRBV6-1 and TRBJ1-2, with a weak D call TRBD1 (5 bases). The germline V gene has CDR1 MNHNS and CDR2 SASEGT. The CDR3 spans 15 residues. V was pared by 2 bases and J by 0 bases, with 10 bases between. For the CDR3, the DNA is TGTGCCAGCAGTGAACGGGGGTCCGCTAACTATGGCTACACCTTC. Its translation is CASSERGSANYGYTF.

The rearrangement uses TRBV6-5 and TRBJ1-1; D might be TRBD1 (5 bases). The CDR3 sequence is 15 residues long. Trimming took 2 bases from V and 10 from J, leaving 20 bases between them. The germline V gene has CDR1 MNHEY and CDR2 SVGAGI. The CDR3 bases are TGTGCCAGCAGTTACAGATATCTGGGGGGTGGGGCAGCTTTCTTT. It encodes CASSYRYLGGGAAFF.

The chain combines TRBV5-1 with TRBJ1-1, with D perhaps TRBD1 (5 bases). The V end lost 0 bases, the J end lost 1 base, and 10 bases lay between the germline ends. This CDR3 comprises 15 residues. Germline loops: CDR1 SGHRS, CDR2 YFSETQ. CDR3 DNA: TGCGCCAGCAGCTTGGCGAGGGACTGGAACACTGAAGCTTTCTTT. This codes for CASSLARDWNTEAFF.